The rows below give T cell receptor beta chains drawn from one sample of a study of shared clonotypes between healthy human individuals. TCRdb keeps only in-frame clones here, not all; method: immunoSEQ multiplex PCR. Here the sample spans approximately 2.1 million clones, approximately 95% being singletons. The sample was naive CD4+ T cells from PBMCs. Receptors originate from a man aged 18 to 29 in good health. Some clones in this sample may be carry-over from other donors' samples. Both conserved end residues are part of each CDR3. The D gene is left open where the match is weak. Clone size is stated in some rows and not others, as once, few, many or a class when expanded.

CDR3aa: CASRPGQHSNQPQHF
CDR3nt: TGTGCCAGCAGACCGGGACAGCATAGCAATCAGCCCCAGCATTTT
abundance: NA
d_gene: TRBD1
v_gene: TRBV6-1
j_gene: TRBJ1-5

CDR3aa: CASSLTSGSHNEQFF
CDR3nt: TGTGCCAGCAGCTTAACTAGCGGGAGCCACAATGAGCAGTTCTTC
abundance: NA
d_gene: TRBD2
v_gene: TRBV5-4
j_gene: TRBJ2-1

CDR3aa: CAWKRTGRFGETQYF
CDR3nt: TGTGCCTGGAAGAGGACAGGGAGGTTTGGAGAGACCCAGTACTTC
abundance: NA
d_gene: TRBD1
v_gene: TRBV30
j_gene: TRBJ2-5

CDR3aa: CAKSPRGQETQYF
CDR3nt: TGTGCCAAAAGCCCACGCGGTCAAGAGACCCAGTACTTC
abundance: once
d_gene: NA
v_gene: TRBV21-1
j_gene: TRBJ2-5

CDR3aa: CASSLSGANVLTF
CDR3nt: TGTGCCAGCAGTTTATCCGGGGCCAACGTCCTGACTTTC
abundance: few
d_gene: NA
v_gene: TRBV28
j_gene: TRBJ2-6

CDR3aa: CASRLAGRQGLLDTQYF
CDR3nt: TGTGCAAGTCGCTTAGCGGGTCGACAGGGATTGTTGGATACGCAGTATTTT
abundance: once
d_gene: NA
v_gene: TRBV12-2
j_gene: TRBJ2-3

CDR3aa: CASSARLAGTTDTQYF
CDR3nt: TGTGCCAGCAGCGCCAGACTAGCGGGCACCACAGATACGCAGTATTTT
abundance: NA
d_gene: TRBD2
v_gene: TRBV7-8
j_gene: TRBJ2-3

CDR3aa: CASSLIGDPYEQYF
CDR3nt: TGTGCCAGCAGCTTAATAGGGGACCCCTACGAGCAGTACTTC
abundance: NA
d_gene: NA
v_gene: TRBV5-4
j_gene: TRBJ2-7

CDR3aa: CSVAGLAVLFRNEQFF
CDR3nt: TGCAGCGTTGCAGGACTAGCCGTTCTTTTTCGCAATGAGCAGTTCTTC
abundance: NA
d_gene: TRBD2
v_gene: TRBV29-1
j_gene: TRBJ2-1

CDR3aa: CASTTRQGASGRRTGELFF
CDR3nt: TGCGCCAGCACAACCCGCCAGGGCGCTAGCGGGAGGCGCACCGGGGAGCTGTTTTTT
abundance: once
d_gene: TRBD2
v_gene: TRBV5-1
j_gene: TRBJ2-2

CDR3aa: CASSWQQGAGYEQYF
CDR3nt: TGCGCCAGCAGCTGGCAACAGGGGGCAGGGTACGAGCAGTACTTC
abundance: once
d_gene: TRBD1
v_gene: TRBV5-1
j_gene: TRBJ2-7

CDR3aa: CASSALPRTEAFF
CDR3nt: TGTGCCAGCAGCGCCCTACCCCGAACTGAAGCTTTCTTT
abundance: NA
d_gene: NA
v_gene: TRBV7-3
j_gene: TRBJ1-1

CDR3aa: CASSLSTSTDTQYF
CDR3nt: TGTGCCAGCAGTTTATCGACCAGCACAGATACGCAGTATTTT
abundance: NA
d_gene: NA
v_gene: TRBV27
j_gene: TRBJ2-3

CDR3aa: CASSESKFFSYEQYF
CDR3nt: TGTGCTAGCAGTGAATCGAAGTTCTTTTCCTACGAGCAGTACTTC
abundance: NA
d_gene: NA
v_gene: TRBV6-1
j_gene: TRBJ2-7

CDR3aa: CASSLAREQYF
CDR3nt: TGCGCCAGCAGCTTGGCCCGAGAGCAGTACTTC
abundance: NA
d_gene: NA
v_gene: TRBV5-1
j_gene: TRBJ2-7

CDR3aa: CAISESGAEDTQYF
CDR3nt: TGTGCCATCAGTGAGTCTGGTGCGGAGGATACGCAGTATTTT
abundance: NA
d_gene: NA
v_gene: TRBV10-3
j_gene: TRBJ2-3

CDR3aa: CASSNGVGLGAFF
CDR3nt: TGTGCCAGTAGTAACGGGGTGGGTCTTGGAGCTTTCTTT
abundance: NA
d_gene: NA
v_gene: TRBV19
j_gene: TRBJ1-1

CDR3aa: CASSLVSGFTEAFF
CDR3nt: TGTGCCAGCAGCTTAGTCTCGGGGTTTACTGAAGCTTTCTTT
abundance: NA
d_gene: NA
v_gene: TRBV7-9
j_gene: TRBJ1-1

CDR3aa: CAIRSPSGSYNEQFF
CDR3nt: TGTGCCATCAGGTCTCCTAGCGGCTCCTACAATGAGCAGTTCTTC
abundance: once
d_gene: TRBD2
v_gene: TRBV10-3
j_gene: TRBJ2-1

CDR3aa: CASSLVGGNIQYF
CDR3nt: TGTGCCAGCAGCTTAGTAGGGGGAAACATTCAGTACTTC
abundance: NA
d_gene: NA
v_gene: TRBV7-2
j_gene: TRBJ2-4

CDR3aa: CASRGRVTYEQYF
CDR3nt: TGTGCCAGCAGGGGTAGGGTAACCTACGAGCAGTACTTC
abundance: NA
d_gene: NA
v_gene: TRBV6-1
j_gene: TRBJ2-7

CDR3aa: CASSLSQRPLQSQYF
CDR3nt: TGTGCCAGCAGTTTATCCCAGCGGCCCCTGCAGTCCCAGTACTTC
abundance: NA
d_gene: NA
v_gene: TRBV27
j_gene: TRBJ2-5

CDR3aa: CASSDRGTDTQYF
CDR3nt: TGTGCCAGCAGTGATAGGGGTACAGATACGCAGTATTTT
abundance: once
d_gene: NA
v_gene: TRBV6-1
j_gene: TRBJ2-3

CDR3aa: CASSGSGSYNEQFF
CDR3nt: TGTGCCAGCAGCGGCTCGGGCTCCTACAATGAGCAGTTCTTC
abundance: NA
d_gene: NA
v_gene: TRBV28
j_gene: TRBJ2-1

CDR3aa: CASSHSRGAETQYF
CDR3nt: TGTGCCAGCAGTCACTCGAGAGGGGCGGAGACCCAGTACTTC
abundance: NA
d_gene: NA
v_gene: TRBV25-1
j_gene: TRBJ2-5

CDR3aa: CASSLGGSYEQYF
CDR3nt: TGTGCCAGCAGTTTAGGGGGGTCCTACGAGCAGTACTTC
abundance: NA
d_gene: NA
v_gene: TRBV6-5
j_gene: TRBJ2-7

CDR3aa: CAWRIAGAPGAFF
CDR3nt: TGTGCCTGGAGGATTGCAGGGGCTCCGGGAGCTTTCTTT
abundance: NA
d_gene: NA
v_gene: TRBV30
j_gene: TRBJ1-1

CDR3aa: CASSAAGLGRLDTQYF
CDR3nt: TGTGCCAGTAGTGCCGCGGGACTAGGACGCCTAGATACGCAGTATTTT
abundance: NA
d_gene: TRBD2
v_gene: TRBV19
j_gene: TRBJ2-3

CDR3aa: CASRQGASGEQFF
CDR3nt: TGTGCCAGCAGACAGGGGGCCTCCGGTGAGCAGTTCTTC
abundance: NA
d_gene: TRBD1
v_gene: TRBV6-6
j_gene: TRBJ2-1

CDR3aa: CACGRFTSTDTQYF
CDR3nt: TGTGCCTGCGGCAGGTTCACCTCCACAGATACGCAGTATTTT
abundance: NA
d_gene: NA
v_gene: TRBV6-1
j_gene: TRBJ2-3

CDR3aa: CASSQGHYEQYF
CDR3nt: TGCGCCAGCAGCCAGGGCCACTACGAGCAGTACTTC
abundance: NA
d_gene: NA
v_gene: TRBV5-1
j_gene: TRBJ2-7

CDR3aa: CASSIPERTGGVNQPQHF
CDR3nt: TGTGCCAGTAGTATTCCTGAGAGGACAGGGGGCGTCAATCAGCCCCAGCATTTT
abundance: NA
d_gene: TRBD1
v_gene: TRBV19
j_gene: TRBJ1-5

CDR3aa: CASSDRASGNQPQHF
CDR3nt: TGTGCCAGTAGTGACCGGGCTTCGGGCAATCAGCCCCAGCATTTT
abundance: NA
d_gene: NA
v_gene: TRBV19
j_gene: TRBJ1-5

CDR3aa: CASRGVSETGELFF
CDR3nt: TGTGCCAGTAGAGGCGTCAGCGAAACCGGGGAGCTGTTTTTT
abundance: NA
d_gene: NA
v_gene: TRBV19
j_gene: TRBJ2-2

CDR3aa: CASQFLDFLRGGEIYLEQYF
CDR3nt: TGCGCCAGCCAATTCTTGGATTTCCTCCGGGGGGGCGAAATCTACCTCGAGCAGTACTTC
abundance: NA
d_gene: TRBD2
v_gene: TRBV5-1
j_gene: TRBJ2-7

CDR3aa: CASSSIGLSFSQFF
CDR3nt: TGTGCCAGCAGCTCCATTGGACTATCATTCTCTCAGTTCTTC
abundance: NA
d_gene: NA
v_gene: TRBV28
j_gene: TRBJ2-1

CDR3aa: CASSLNSGLAGYNEQFF
CDR3nt: TGTGCCAGCAGCTTAAATTCCGGTCTAGCGGGCTACAATGAGCAGTTCTTC
abundance: once
d_gene: TRBD2
v_gene: TRBV7-8
j_gene: TRBJ2-1

CDR3aa: CASSLGLAGVGEQYF
CDR3nt: TGTGCCAGCAGCTTAGGACTAGCGGGAGTGGGCGAGCAGTACTTC
abundance: few
d_gene: TRBD2
v_gene: TRBV7-2
j_gene: TRBJ2-7

CDR3aa: CASSLGGDQETQYF
CDR3nt: TGTGCCAGCAGTTTGGGAGGCGACCAAGAGACCCAGTACTTC
abundance: NA
d_gene: NA
v_gene: TRBV6-1
j_gene: TRBJ2-5

CDR3aa: CASSSGISATGELFF
CDR3nt: TGTGCCAGCAGTTCAGGGATTTCCGCCACCGGGGAGCTGTTTTTT
abundance: NA
d_gene: NA
v_gene: TRBV6-1
j_gene: TRBJ2-2

CDR3aa: CASSLVGGYTDTQYF
CDR3nt: TGTGCCAGCAGCTTAGTGGGAGGGTACACAGATACGCAGTATTTT
abundance: NA
d_gene: TRBD2
v_gene: TRBV7-2
j_gene: TRBJ2-3

CDR3aa: CASSAPGQGNPNYGYTF
CDR3nt: TGTGCCAGCAGCGCTCCGGGACAGGGGAATCCCAACTATGGCTACACCTTC
abundance: once
d_gene: TRBD1
v_gene: TRBV7-2
j_gene: TRBJ1-2

CDR3aa: CASRETGPYEQYF
CDR3nt: TGTGCCAGCAGAGAGACGGGACCCTACGAGCAGTACTTC
abundance: NA
d_gene: NA
v_gene: TRBV28
j_gene: TRBJ2-7